A single sample is the source of the 10 T cell receptor beta chains below, sequenced in a study of spatial heterogeneity in lung cancer. MiXCR was run by TCRdb on the 5' RACE reads, yielding one entry per CDR3 protein. Here the sample spans over 50,000 distinct CDR3 sequences, about 6.6% being singletons. Time point defined: sample taken at primary tumor resection. The source material was PBMCs, sampled at surgery. The receptors stem from a female donor with early-stage non-small cell lung cancer.

This clonotype was detected a few times. The chain carries TRBV5-1 and TRBJ2-1, with D perhaps matching TRBD1 (6 bases). CDR1 is SGHRS and CDR2 is YFSETQ in the germline V gene. The CDR3 totals 14 residues. V was pared by 3 bases and J by 2 bases, with 9 bases between. The CDR3 coding sequence is TGCGCCAGCAGCTCACAGGGTACCTACAATGAGCAGTTCTTC. Protein: CASSSQGTYNEQFF. The full variable domain, in which reference TRBV5-1 and TRBJ2-1 provide the parts outside the CDR3, is KAGVTQTPRYLIKTRGQQVTLSCSPISGHRSVSWYQQTPGQGLQFLFEYFSETQRNKGNFPGRFSGRQFSNSRSEMNVSTLELGDSALYLCASSSQGTYNEQFFGPGTRLTVL.

This clonotype has at least ten counts. The gene calls are TRBV20-1 and TRBJ2-1; 11 bases agree with TRBD2. Germline V gives CDR1 DFQATT, CDR2 SNEGSKA (reference sequence). This CDR3 spans 18 amino acids. V was pared by 3 bases and J by 9 bases, with 19 bases of the junction left unmatched. This chain's CDR3 is CSASLTLTLAGVQGEQFF. The CDR3 DNA sequence: TGCAGTGCTAGCCTAACCCTTACACTAGCGGGAGTGCAGGGTGAGCAGTTCTTC.

The chain employs TRBV24-1 and TRBJ2-3, with a weak D call TRBD1 (6 bases). With 11 bases removed from V and 1 base from J, the gap between germline ends came to 12 bases. The CDR3 is 13 amino acids. The germline V gene encodes CDR1 KGHDR and CDR2 SFDVKD. The CDR3 protein is CAISGVGTDTQYF. CDR3 bases: TGTGCCATCTCAGGGGTAGGCACAGATACGCAGTATTTT.

This clonotype was seen at least ten times. This chain joins TRBV10-3 and TRBJ1-1; 8 bases align to TRBD1. Germline CDR1 and CDR2: ENHRY and SYGVKD. J gave up 4 bases and V 6 bases, and 4 bases lay outside the gene matches. CDR3 length: 13 residues. CDR3 amino acids: CAIRTGEGTEAFF. In DNA, the CDR3 is TGTGCCATCAGGACAGGGGAAGGCACTGAAGCTTTCTTT.

This clonotype was found many times. This chain joins TRBV20-1 and TRBJ1-5, with a possible D match to TRBD1 (5 bases). The CDR3 spans 16 residues. The germline gives CDR1 DFQATT, CDR2 SNEGSKA (reference sequence). The V end was cut by 7 bases, the J end by 1 base, with 20 bases between. The CDR3 region is CSGSGPRGTSNQPQHF. DNA of the CDR3: TGCAGTGGCTCAGGGCCGCGGGGGACGAGCAATCAGCCCCAGCATTTT.

In its sample, this clonotype was seen a few times. The rearrangement uses TRBV6-5 and TRBJ2-1, with 7 positions matching TRBD1. J was trimmed by 5 bases and V by 6 bases; bases with no gene match: 4. Germline CDR1 MNHEY, CDR2 SVGAGI. The CDR3 sequence is 13 residues long. The CDR3 here is CASRRQGNNEQFF. The DNA for the CDR3 is TGTGCCAGCAGACGACAGGGCAACAATGAGCAGTTCTTC.

This clonotype was seen once. The chain is built from TRBV5-4 and TRBJ2-5; possibly TRBD1 or TRBD2 for D (5 bases each). V was trimmed by 5 bases and J by 2 bases, leaving 13 bases between them. Germline CDR1 SGHNT, CDR2 YYREEE (reference sequence). This CDR3 spans 14 amino acids. The CDR3 reads CASRKTGPQETQYF. The CDR3, as DNA: TGTGCCAGCAGGAAAACGGGACCACAAGAGACCCAGTACTTC.

The rearrangement joins TRBV7-8 to TRBJ2-3, with TRBD2 as a possible D gene (6 bases). Germline V gene lookup returns CDR1 SGHVS and CDR2 FQNEAQ. Trimming removed 7 bases at V and 6 bases at J, with 17 bases between. The CDR3 has 14 amino acids. CDR3 nucleotides: TGTGCCAGCACCTTCGGAGGGGAAGGGGATACGCAGTATTTT. Protein: CASTFGGEGDTQYF.

This rearrangement joins TRBV7-9 to TRBJ2-7; no clear D gene. The CDR3 extends over 16 amino acids. The germline CDR1 and CDR2 sequences are SEHNR and FQNEAQ (reference sequence). The germline V and J ends were trimmed by 0 bases and 3 bases, with 15 bases remaining between them. The CDR3 region is CASSLAYAYLDYEQYV. CDR3 sequence (DNA): TGTGCCAGCAGCTTAGCGTATGCCTACCTAGACTACGAGCAGTACGTC.

This clonotype has a handful of counts. V gene TRBV5-6 combines with J gene TRBJ2-1; D not resolved. The CDR3 extends over 11 amino acids. Germline CDR1 SGHDT, CDR2 YYEEEE. Trimming removed 0 bases at V and 8 bases at J, with 3 bases between. As DNA, the CDR3 is TGTGCCAGCAGCTTGGTTGATGAGCAGTTCTTC. Translation: CASSLVDEQFF.